The 32 T cell receptor delta chains listed next were all sequenced from one sample in a study of Vδ1+ human thymocytes. Overall study findings and caveats: Highly polyclonal TRG and TRD repertoires with Gaussian CDR3 length distributions appeared in thymus.

Antigens for these TCRs are unknown. Sequences come from RNA converted to cDNA by reverse transcription. Multiplex PCR used pooled V-gene forward primers and a constant-region reverse primer to amplify CDR3s. With CATT, TCRdb re-called clones from the multiplex PCR reads. The sample records some 55,000 delta-chain clones, 15% to 20% being singletons. Material for sequencing was Vdelta1+ gamma-delta thymocytes from the thymus. Subset defined: FACS-sorted CD3+ TCRalphabeta- TCRVdelta1+ TCRVdelta2- thymocytes. Receptors originate from a boy less than two years old who had congenital heart surgery.

The chain couples TRDV1 to TRDJ1, with unresolved D. This CDR3 has 13 amino acids. V gave up 1 base and J gave up 0 bases, with 3 bases separating them. Germline values: CDR1 TSWWSYY, CDR2 QGS. The CDR3 here is CALGEQNTDKLIF. CDR3 DNA sequence: TGTGCTCTTGGGGAACAGAACACCGATAAACTCATCTTT.

This rearrangement joins TRDV1 to TRDJ1; 12 positions agree with TRDD3. Germline V gives CDR1 TSWWSYY, CDR2 QGS. V shed 3 bases, J shed 0 bases, and the junction held 8 bases outside the gene matches. The CDR3 runs 18 residues. In DNA form, the CDR3 reads TGTGCTCTTGGGGACGCCTGGGGGATACGGCCTTACACCGATAAACTCATCTTT. It is translated as CALGDAWGIRPYTDKLIF.

This chain joins TRDV1 and TRDJ2; TRDD3 is a possible D gene (5 bases). This CDR3 has 17 residues. V lost 1 base and J lost 6, with 18 bases in between. Looked up from germline, CDR1 is TSWWSYY and CDR2 is QGS. CDR3 nucleotides: TGTGCTCTTGGGGAACGGCCTAAGGGCGGGGGTCCAGCACAACTCTTCTTT. It is translated as CALGERPKGGGPAQLFF.

This clone was found a few times. An end of the junction differs from the germline gene, which may be a read error. Additional DNA sequences in this sample encode the identical CDR3. The chain joins TRDV1 to TRDJ1, with 10 bases aligning to TRDD3. CDR3 length: 20 amino acids. From germline, CDR1 is TSWWSYY and CDR2 QGS. Written as DNA, the CDR3 is TGTGCCCTTGGGGAACTGAAGCCGCGGTACTGGGGGATTAAGTCCGATAAACTCATCTTT. Its translation is CALGELKPRYWGIKSDKLIF.

The V gene is TRDV1, the J gene TRDJ1, with TRDD3 identical over 13 bases. CDR3 length: 22 amino acids. J was trimmed by 2 bases and V by 3 bases; bases with no gene match: 21. Germline V gene sequence: CDR1 TSWWSYY, CDR2 QGS. CDR3 sequence reads: CALGDPIPTLTGGYAETDKLIF. DNA of the CDR3: TGTGCTCTTGGGGACCCCATTCCTACCCTAACTGGGGGATACGCGGAGACCGATAAACTCATCTTT.

With regard to this clone: It is unclear where the CDR3 begins or ends on the DNA, so no DNA is shown, and the CDR3 is as TCRdb lists it. The chain has TRAV29/DV5 and TRDJ2; the table assigns TRDD3, which was not confirmed against the DNA. From germline, CDR1 is NSMFDY and CDR2 ISSIKDK. From its first to its last residue, the CDR3 has 25 amino acids. CDR3 in amino acids: CSVLLCNQRRYVPIFSADTPAQLFF.

V gene TRDV1 combines with J gene TRDJ2; TRDD3 matches 11 bases. Germline V gene data show CDR1 as TSWWSYY and CDR2 as QGS. The CDR3 consists of 18 residues. J lost 6 bases, V lost 5 bases, and 14 bases had no gene match. CDR3 sequence reads: CALGNQGWGIRWSAQLFF. The CDR3 DNA reads as TGTGCTCTTGGGAACCAGGGGTGGGGGATACGATGGTCAGCACAACTCTTCTTT.

This chain joins TRDV1 and TRDJ1, with a possible D match to TRDD3 (5 bases). Germline V gene data show CDR1 as TSWWSYY and CDR2 as QGS. This CDR3 region has 18 residues. V dropped 3 bases and J dropped 0 bases, with 20 bases sitting between them. In DNA form, the CDR3 reads TGTGCTCTTGGGGACCCCCCCACGGGGGGGCCCCACACCGATAAACTCATCTTT. Its protein is CALGDPPTGGPHTDKLIF.

The J gene is TRDJ1, the V gene TRAV29/DV5; the D gene is possibly TRDD3 (6 bases). Trimming shortened V by 0 bases and J by 0 bases, and 18 bases separated the two germline ends. Germline CDR1 is NSMFDY and CDR2 is ISSIKDK. The CDR3 is 17 amino acids. The CDR3, as DNA: TGTGCAGCAAGCGGTTTTTGGGGGGACACGTACACCGATAAACTCATCTTT. Amino acid sequence: CAASGFWGDTYTDKLIF.

This clone was recorded a few times. The chain recombines TRDV1 with TRDJ1; D perhaps matches TRDD2 (5 bases). V was trimmed by 0 bases and J by 0 bases, leaving 23 bases between them. The germline CDR1 and CDR2 sequences are TSWWSYY and QGS. This CDR3 is 20 amino acids long. CDR3 loop: CALGELGPTWVRPYTDKLIF. Written as DNA, the CDR3 is TGTGCTCTTGGGGAACTTGGGCCTACGTGGGTACGTCCTTACACCGATAAACTCATCTTT.

V and J are TRDV1 and TRDJ1, with a possible D match to TRDD3 (5 bases). CDR3 length equals 14 residues. Looked up from germline, CDR1 is TSWWSYY and CDR2 is QGS. V was cut by 2 bases and J by 3 bases, with 10 bases left in between. The CDR3 DNA reads TGTGCTCTTGGGGAATCGGATAGCGCCGATAAACTCATCTTT. This encodes CALGESDSADKLIF.

V and J are TRDV1 and TRDJ1; 8 bases map to TRDD3. Germline CDR1 is TSWWSYY and CDR2 is QGS. The CDR3 is made up of 16 amino acids. V gave up 2 bases and J gave up 3 bases; unmatched junction bases: 8. CDR3 protein: CALGEIRGLGADKLIF. The CDR3 nucleotides are TGTGCTCTTGGGGAAATCCGGGGACTGGGGGCCGATAAACTCATCTTT.

This clone was found a few times. The chain joins TRDV3 to TRDJ3, with D perhaps TRDD3 (5 bases). CDR3 length equals 18 residues. Germline CDR1 and CDR2: TVYSNPD and GDNSRS (reference sequence). V lost 1 base, J lost 1 base, and 17 bases lay in between. The CDR3 DNA is TGTGCCTTTATTGGGGTGAGAGATGGTTCCTGGGACACCCGACAGATGTTTTTC. This translates into CAFIGVRDGSWDTRQMFF.

V is TRDV1 and J is TRDJ1, with 13 bases identical to TRDD3. V lost 0 bases, J lost 4 bases, and 17 bases stayed unmatched. Germline assignment: CDR1 TSWWSYY and CDR2 QGS. The CDR3 length is 21 residues. Here the CDR3 reads CALGELGSCTGGYANGDKLIF. CDR3 DNA sequence: TGTGCTCTTGGGGAACTAGGCAGCTGTACTGGGGGATACGCCAACGGCGATAAACTCATCTTT.

This rearrangement joins TRDV1 to TRDJ1; no firm D call. CDR1 is TSWWSYY and CDR2 is QGS in the germline V gene. V was clipped by 0 bases and J by 0 bases, with 11 bases between them. The CDR3 sequence is 16 residues long. CDR3 in amino acids: CALGELVTSYTDKLIF. The CDR3 DNA reads as TGTGCTCTTGGGGAACTAGTCACCTCCTACACCGATAAACTCATCTTT.

This clone was seen a handful of times. This chain uses TRDV1 with TRDJ1; 9 nucleotides match TRDD3. This CDR3 is built from 16 residues. The V gene end was trimmed by 2 bases and the J gene end by 4 bases; junction bases not matched to a gene: 8. Looked up from germline, CDR1 is TSWWSYY and CDR2 is QGS. Written as DNA, the CDR3 is TGTGCTCTTGGGGAAGGAAGGGGGATACCAAACGATAAACTCATCTTT. It codes for CALGEGRGIPNDKLIF.

This clone was picked up a small number of times. The chain carries TRDV1 and TRDJ1; TRDD3 matches at 10 bases. The V and J ends lost 3 bases and 10 bases, in that order; junction bases with no gene match: 17. The CDR3 loop spans 17 amino acids. Germline V lookup: CDR1 TSWWSYY, CDR2 QGS. The CDR3 region has the DNA TGTGCTCTTGGGGACCCCTTTCCTCCCTGTGGGGGATACCGACTCATCTTT. This codes for CALGDPFPPCGGYRLIF.

The J gene is TRDJ1, the V gene TRDV2, with 8 bases aligning to TRDD3. The CDR3 consists of 22 residues. J lost 0 bases, V lost 0 bases, and 23 bases had no gene match. In germline, CDR1 is GEAIGNYY, CDR2 EKD. As DNA, the CDR3 is TGTGCCTGTGACACCGAGAGGGCTACGGGTCCACTGGGGGCCCCGTACACCGATAAACTCATCTTT. Protein product: CACDTERATGPLGAPYTDKLIF.

This clone was observed a few times. The chain joins TRDV1 to TRDJ1, with TRDD3 identical over 10 bases. The V and J ends lost 6 bases and 1 base, in that order; junction bases with no gene match: 11. The CDR3 has 17 amino acids. From germline, CDR1 is TSWWSYY and CDR2 QGS. In DNA form, the CDR3 reads TGTGCTCTTGGAGATAACTTACTGGGGGATGTCACCGATAAACTCATCTTT. This gives the protein CALGDNLLGDVTDKLIF.

This clone was counted between two and nine times. The V gene is TRDV1, the J gene TRDJ1, with D unresolved. V was cut by 0 bases and J by 2 bases, with 19 bases left in between. This CDR3 contains 18 residues. CDR1 and CDR2 (germline): TSWWSYY, QGS. CDR3 in amino acids: CALGELRLAPGKTDKLIF. CDR3 DNA sequence: TGTGCTCTTGGGGAACTCCGCCTCGCCCCCGGAAAGACCGATAAACTCATCTTT.

This clone was counted only a few times. This chain uses TRDV1 with TRDJ1; 7 bases map to TRDD3. The germline V gene encodes CDR1 TSWWSYY and CDR2 QGS. V lost 2 bases, J lost 0 bases, and 15 bases stayed unmatched. The CDR3 consists of 19 residues. CDR3 residues: CALGEVGHHVLGYTDKLIF. The DNA of the CDR3 is TGTGCTCTTGGGGAAGTAGGTCACCACGTACTGGGGTACACCGATAAACTCATCTTT.

This clone was detected only a few times. The rearrangement uses TRDV1 and TRDJ1; possible D gene TRDD3, 5 bases. V was clipped by 2 bases and J by 7 bases, with 23 bases between them. Germline V gene data show CDR1 as TSWWSYY and CDR2 as QGS. The CDR3 is made up of 17 amino acids. The CDR3 DNA follows: TGTGCTCTTGGGGAAGGTTGGTTTTCGTACCCGGGGGTTAAACTCATCTTT. Translated: CALGEGWFSYPGVKLIF.

The chain carries TRDV1 and TRDJ1, with 9 bases that match TRDD3. This CDR3 contains 24 residues. The germline V gene has CDR1 TSWWSYY and CDR2 QGS. After removal of 0 bases from V and 0 bases from J, the junction contained 26 bases not matched to a gene. The CDR3 sequence: CALGELTPLVFTGGPSMYTDKLIF. CDR3 coding DNA: TGTGCTCTTGGGGAACTAACCCCCCTCGTCTTTACTGGGGGACCTTCCATGTACACCGATAAACTCATCTTT.

This chain uses TRDV1 with TRDJ1; possible D gene TRDD3, 8 bases. The CDR3 consists of 22 residues. Germline loops: CDR1 TSWWSYY, CDR2 QGS. V was pared by 1 base and J by 0 bases, with 30 bases between. The CDR3 is CALGEPIPSSYWGPLYTDKLIF. The DNA of the CDR3 is TGTGCTCTTGGGGAACCGATCCCTTCCTCGTACTGGGGGCCTCTGTACACCGATAAACTCATCTTT.

V is TRDV1 and J is TRDJ1; 12 bases line up with TRDD3. Germline V gene data show CDR1 as TSWWSYY and CDR2 as QGS. V gave up 0 bases and J gave up 2 bases; unmatched junction bases: 19. This CDR3 has 22 residues. The CDR3 region is CALGELVASYSYWGIQTDKLIF. DNA for the CDR3: TGTGCTCTTGGGGAACTAGTAGCTTCCTACTCGTACTGGGGGATACAAACCGATAAACTCATCTTT.

This clone was counted between two and nine times. The genes are TRDV1 and TRDJ1, with D possibly matching TRDD2 (5 bases). The CDR3 is made up of 20 amino acids. V was clipped by 0 bases and J by 0 bases, with 23 bases between them. Per germline, CDR1 TSWWSYY and CDR2 QGS. The CDR3 loop is CALGELRPTPITLYTDKLIF. The CDR3 region has the DNA TGTGCTCTTGGGGAACTCAGGCCTACGCCAATTACCTTGTACACCGATAAACTCATCTTT.

The V and J genes are TRDV1 and TRDJ1; 7 bases agree with TRDD3. The CDR3 runs to 18 residues. J lost 5 bases, V lost 0 bases, and 15 bases had no gene match. CDR1 and CDR2 (germline): TSWWSYY, QGS. DNA for the CDR3: TGTGCTCTTGGGGAACTGTATCGCCAACTGGGGACCGGGGATAAACTCATCTTT. Translation: CALGELYRQLGTGDKLIF.

This chain uses TRDV1 with TRDJ1, with TRDD3 identical over 7 bases. The CDR3 runs 17 residues. The trim removed 5 bases at V and 1 base at J, leaving 13 bases unmatched. Germline V lookup: CDR1 TSWWSYY, CDR2 QGS. The CDR3, as DNA: TGTGCTCTTGGGAACGGAGTGGGGGAGACACTCACCGATAAACTCATCTTT. This codes for CALGNGVGETLTDKLIF.

This chain joins TRDV1 and TRDJ1; the match to TRDD3 covers 13 bases. CDR1 TSWWSYY and CDR2 QGS come from the germline V gene. After removal of 5 bases from V and 0 bases from J, the junction contained 9 bases not matched to a gene. The CDR3 totals 18 residues. In DNA form, the CDR3 reads TGTGCTCTTGGGTTTACTGGGGGATACGTCCCGTACACCGATAAACTCATCTTT. This sequence encodes CALGFTGGYVPYTDKLIF.

The V call is TRDV1, the J call TRDJ1, with 8 nucleotides matching TRDD3. J lost 0 bases, V lost 4 bases, and 16 bases had no gene match. CDR3 length: 19 residues. Germline V gene data show CDR1 as TSWWSYY and CDR2 as QGS. CDR3 loop: CALGVSWRGYSSYTDKLIF. The CDR3 coding sequence is TGTGCTCTTGGGGTTTCCTGGCGGGGATACTCTTCGTACACCGATAAACTCATCTTT.

J is TRDJ1 and V is TRDV1, with D possibly being TRDD2 (6 bases). Looked up from germline, CDR1 is TSWWSYY and CDR2 is QGS. The CDR3 runs 21 residues. V was trimmed by 9 bases and J by 2 bases, leaving 37 bases between them. CDR3 sequence reads: CALSSYAPTLRTTSLTDKLIF. The CDR3 bases are TGTGCTCTCTCCTCCTACGCCCCAACCCTCCGCACAACCTCACTAACCGATAAACTCATCTTT.

V and J are TRDV1 and TRDJ1; TRDD3 aligns across 13 bases. V was pared by 1 base and J by 1 base, with 12 bases of the junction left unmatched. CDR3 length: 20 amino acids. The germline V gene has CDR1 TSWWSYY and CDR2 QGS. CDR3 amino acids: CALGEPPTDWGIRCTDKLIF. DNA for the CDR3: TGTGCTCTTGGGGAACCCCCTACGGACTGGGGGATACGTTGCACCGATAAACTCATCTTT.